These T cell receptor beta chains were read from a single sample in a study of blood T cell repertoires in COVID-19. Profiled with immunoSEQ multiplex PCR; TCRdb holds only in-frame clones, not every one. The table records about 180,000 clones, 80% to 90% of them present only once. Sequencing input: peripheral blood. The receptors come from an elderly woman with COVID-19, enrolled during active disease. Each CDR3 is given with its conserved first and last residue. Fields, in order: D gene, clone size, CDR3 length, V gene, J gene, CDR3 protein, CDR3 DNA. D genes are given only for firm matches. A clone size is listed for some rows: how often the clone was seen (once, few, many), or a class if it is expanded.

TRBD2,NA,14,TRBV7-3,TRBJ2-7,CASTALAGPYEQYF,TGTGCCAGCACGGCCCTAGCGGGGCCCTACGAGCAGTACTTC
TRBD1,NA,15,TRBV7-2,TRBJ1-4,CASSGSGQPNEKLFF,TGTGCCAGCAGTGGCTCGGGACAGCCTAATGAAAAACTGTTTTTT
NA,few,14,TRBV5-5,TRBJ1-4,CASTVPGGNEKLFF,TGTGCCAGCACCGTACCGGGAGGTAATGAAAAACTGTTTTTT
TRBD2,NA,15,TRBV11-2,TRBJ2-1,CASSLAGDSYNEQFF,TGTGCCAGCAGCTTGGCGGGAGACTCCTACAATGAGCAGTTCTTC
TRBD2,NA,15,TRBV11-2,TRBJ2-5,CASSLSSGTRHSQYF,TGTGCCAGCAGCCTATCGTCCGGGACTAGACATTCCCAGTACTTC
TRBD2,NA,16,TRBV7-6,TRBJ2-1,CASSLVGTSSYNEQFF,TGTGCCAGCAGCTTGGTAGGGACTAGCAGTTACAATGAGCAGTTCTTC
TRBD1,NA,16,TRBV5-6,TRBJ1-2,CASSLSGTGPIYGYTF,TGTGCCAGCAGCCTTTCCGGGACAGGGCCCATCTATGGCTACACCTTC
NA,NA,15,TRBV19,TRBJ1-5,CASTLRQGQTGPQHF,TGTGCCAGTACCCTCCGACAAGGACAAACGGGGCCCCAGCATTTT
TRBD1,NA,15,TRBV27,TRBJ1-1,CASSTPRDSYFEAFF,TGTGCCAGCAGTACTCCCCGGGACAGCTATTTTGAAGCTTTCTTT
TRBD2,NA,16,TRBV5-1,TRBJ2-7,CASRSHLAGGRNEQYF,TGCGCCAGCAGATCCCACTTAGCGGGAGGGAGGAACGAGCAGTACTTC
NA,few,13,TRBV7-9,TRBJ1-1,CASSFSGNTEAFF,TGTGCCAGCAGCTTCTCGGGGAACACTGAAGCTTTCTTT
TRBD2,NA,15,TRBV5-1,TRBJ2-5,CASSLLPGTKETQYF,TGCGCCAGCAGCTTGTTACCGGGGACTAAAGAGACCCAGTACTTC
NA,NA,13,TRBV5-1,TRBJ1-1,CASSQTANTEAFF,TGCGCCAGCAGTCAGACAGCGAACACTGAAGCTTTCTTT
TRBD1,NA,13,TRBV28,TRBJ1-5,CAGGTGGNQPQHF,TGTGCCGGGGGAACAGGGGGGAATCAGCCCCAGCATTTT
TRBD1,NA,15,TRBV7-8,TRBJ1-2,CASSLRAGGLQGYTF,TGTGCCAGCAGCTTACGGGCAGGGGGTTTGCAGGGCTACACCTTC
TRBD2,NA,16,TRBV7-3,TRBJ2-2,CASSSPAGGPTGELFF,TGTGCCAGCAGCTCCCCTGCGGGGGGCCCTACCGGGGAGCTGTTTTTT
NA,NA,15,TRBV14,TRBJ2-4,CASSQGGVLKNIQYF,TGTGCCAGCAGCCAAGGGGGGGTTCTCAAAAACATTCAGTACTTC
TRBD2,NA,18,TRBV5-1,TRBJ2-3,CASSLRPGLAGSGDTQYF,TGCGCCAGCAGCTTACGACCGGGACTAGCGGGTTCGGGAGATACGCAGTATTTT
TRBD2,once,15,TRBV9,TRBJ2-1,CASSDAGGFYNEQFF,TGTGCCAGCAGCGATGCGGGAGGCTTTTACAATGAGCAGTTCTTC
NA,NA,14,TRBV19,TRBJ1-1,CASMRQTDGTEAFF,TGTGCCAGTATGAGGCAGACAGACGGCACTGAAGCTTTCTTT
TRBD2,NA,16,TRBV4-2,TRBJ2-1,CASSQTGTSALREQFF,TGTGCCAGCAGCCAAACAGGGACTAGCGCCCTACGTGAGCAGTTCTTC
NA,many,10,TRBV20-1,TRBJ1-4,CSAGGEKLFF,TGCAGTGCGGGGGGTGAAAAACTGTTTTTT
TRBD1,NA,16,TRBV10-3,TRBJ2-1,CAISESAGGTYNEQFF,TGTGCCATCAGTGAGTCGGCAGGGGGAACTTACAATGAGCAGTTCTTC
TRBD2,NA,14,TRBV5-6,TRBJ2-1,CASSTTSPLNEQFF,TGTGCCAGCAGCACGACTAGCCCCCTCAATGAGCAGTTCTTC
NA,NA,12,TRBV7-9,TRBJ1-2,CASSPGQFGYTF,TGTGCCAGCAGCCCAGGACAGTTTGGCTACACCTTC
TRBD1,NA,16,TRBV29-1,TRBJ2-3,CSVEVGQGIPTDTQYF,TGCAGCGTTGAGGTGGGACAGGGGATTCCCACAGATACGCAGTATTTT
NA,NA,13,TRBV5-1,TRBJ1-5,CASSEIPDQPQHF,TGCGCCAGCAGTGAGATTCCGGATCAGCCCCAGCATTTT
TRBD1,NA,13,TRBV19,TRBJ1-2,CASSAWTGYGYTF,TGTGCCAGTAGTGCCTGGACAGGGTACGGCTACACCTTC
NA,NA,16,TRBV2,TRBJ2-2,CASSDIQGEVTGELFF,TGTGCCAGCAGTGATATCCAGGGGGAGGTAACCGGGGAGCTGTTTTTT
TRBD2,NA,15,TRBV7-2,TRBJ2-7,CASSATLAGEDEQYF,TGTGCCAGCAGCGCAACTTTAGCGGGAGAGGACGAGCAGTACTTC
NA,NA,18,TRBV7-3,TRBJ1-2,CASSLGPGSYPTNYGYTF,TGTGCCAGCAGCTTAGGGCCAGGGTCTTACCCTACTAACTATGGCTACACCTTC
NA,NA,14,TRBV7-6,TRBJ2-7,CASSLEAGSYEQYF,TGTGCCAGCAGCTTAGAGGCCGGGAGCTACGAGCAGTACTTC
NA,NA,13,TRBV29-1,TRBJ2-2,CSARPGATGELFF,TGCAGCGCTCGTCCGGGAGCCACCGGGGAGCTGTTTTTT
TRBD1,NA,12,TRBV29-1,TRBJ1-1,CSVVNQGAEAFF,TGCAGCGTTGTTAACCAGGGGGCTGAAGCTTTCTTT
NA,once,16,TRBV5-6,TRBJ2-3,CASSSGTPVSTDTQYF,TGTGCCAGCAGCTCCGGGACTCCAGTTTCCACAGATACGCAGTATTTT
NA,NA,16,TRBV24-1,TRBJ2-5,CATSDLPTGPQETQYF,TGTGCCACCAGTGATTTACCAACAGGGCCACAAGAGACCCAGTACTTC